This note documents a single TCR beta chain sequence. The antigen remains unidentified. The germline V gene has CDR1 KGHSH and CDR2 LQKENI. J lost 8 bases, V lost 3 bases, and 12 bases had no gene match. CDR3 size: 16 residues. These data belong to a study of vaccination effects on CD4 cells after COVID-19. TCRdb's copy holds only in-frame clones and misses some; the assay was immunoSEQ multiplex PCR. Among 30,000 to 40,000 clones, 70% to 85% were seen once, and the ten largest hold less than 2%. Within the ViraFEST assay, antigen-specific CD4+ T cells underwent expansion with viral peptide pools prior to sequencing. The culture ran for less than 12 days, and then CD4+ T cells were isolated. As their vaccination, participants received two doses of either BNT162b2 or mRNA-1273.

Here the sequenced sample was CD4+ T cells from PBMCs cultured with HCoV-NL63 spike peptides, taken after COVID-19 vaccination. This TCR was sampled from a human donor who received a COVID-19 vaccine. Some clones in this sample may be carry-over from other donors' samples. This sequence joins TRBV18 and TRBJ2-1; TRBD2 matches at 8 bases. This CDR3 is CASSPRGSGGNDEQFF. The CDR3 nucleotides read TGTGCCAGCTCACCCCGGGGGAGCGGGGGTAACGATGAGCAGTTCTTC.